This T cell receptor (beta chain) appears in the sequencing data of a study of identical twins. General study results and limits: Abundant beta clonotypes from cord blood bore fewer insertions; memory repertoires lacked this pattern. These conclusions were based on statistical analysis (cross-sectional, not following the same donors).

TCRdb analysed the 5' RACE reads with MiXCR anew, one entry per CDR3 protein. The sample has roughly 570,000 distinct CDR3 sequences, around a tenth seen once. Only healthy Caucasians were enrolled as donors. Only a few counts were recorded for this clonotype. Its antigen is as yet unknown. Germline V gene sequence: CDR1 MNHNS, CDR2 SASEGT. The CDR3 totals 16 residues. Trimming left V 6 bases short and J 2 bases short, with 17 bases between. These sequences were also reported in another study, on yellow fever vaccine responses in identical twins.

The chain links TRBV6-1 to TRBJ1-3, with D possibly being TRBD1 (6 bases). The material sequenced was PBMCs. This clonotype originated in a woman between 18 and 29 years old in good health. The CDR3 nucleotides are TGTGCCAGCAGAATTAGGGGGGATGCGACTGGAAACACCATATATTTT. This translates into CASRIRGDATGNTIYF.